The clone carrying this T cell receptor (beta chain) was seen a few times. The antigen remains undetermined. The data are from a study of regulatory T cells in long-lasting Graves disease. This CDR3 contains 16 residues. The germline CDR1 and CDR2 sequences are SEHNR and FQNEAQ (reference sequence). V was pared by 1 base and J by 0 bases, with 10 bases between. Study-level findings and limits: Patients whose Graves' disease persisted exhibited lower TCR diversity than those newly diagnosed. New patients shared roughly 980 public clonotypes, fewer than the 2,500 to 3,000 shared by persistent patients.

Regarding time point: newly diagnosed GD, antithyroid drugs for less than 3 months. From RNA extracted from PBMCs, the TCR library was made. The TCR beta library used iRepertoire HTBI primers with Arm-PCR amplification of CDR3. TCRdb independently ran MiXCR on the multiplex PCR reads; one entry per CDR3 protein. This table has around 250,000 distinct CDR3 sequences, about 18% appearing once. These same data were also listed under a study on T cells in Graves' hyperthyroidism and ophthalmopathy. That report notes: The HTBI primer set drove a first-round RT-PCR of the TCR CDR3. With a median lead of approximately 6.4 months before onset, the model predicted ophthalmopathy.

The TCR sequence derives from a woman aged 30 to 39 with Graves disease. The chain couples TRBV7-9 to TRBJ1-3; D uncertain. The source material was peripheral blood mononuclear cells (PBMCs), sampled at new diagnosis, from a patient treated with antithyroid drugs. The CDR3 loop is CASSLVVSPSGNTIYF. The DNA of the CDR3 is TGTGCCAGCAGCTTAGTAGTTTCGCCCTCTGGAAACACCATATATTTT.